The 17 T cell receptor beta chains given below trace back to one sample, sequenced in a study of blood T cell repertoires in COVID-19. The repertoire was sequenced with immunoSEQ multiplex PCR; TCRdb's copy has only in-frame clones and lacks some. In the table there are 180,000 or so clones, about 76% of which are singletons. The sequenced sample was peripheral blood. These TCRs come from a woman aged 45-65 years with active or convalescent COVID-19.

V and J are TRBV30 and TRBJ1-2, with 9 bases aligning to TRBD1. The germline gives CDR1 GTSNPN, CDR2 SVGIG (reference sequence). The CDR3 runs 13 residues. V lost 1 base and J lost 8; bases outside the gene matches: 5. This CDR3 reads CAWSDRGPGGYTF. Written as DNA, the CDR3 is TGTGCCTGGAGTGACAGGGGGCCCGGAGGCTACACCTTC.

This clone was observed a handful of times. The rearrangement links TRBV6-5 to TRBJ1-1; D unclear. Trimming removed 7 bases at V and 1 base at J, with 10 bases between. The CDR3 is 13 amino acids. Looked up from germline, CDR1 is MNHEY and CDR2 is SVGAGI. In nucleotides, the CDR3 is TGTGCCAGCAATCTTCGCGGGAACACTGAAGCTTTCTTT. Translated, it gives CASNLRGNTEAFF.

V gene TRBV2 combines with J gene TRBJ2-7; D ambiguous. Germline CDR1 SNHLY, CDR2 FYNNEI. CDR3 length equals 14 residues. The V and J ends lost 8 bases and 0 bases respectively, with 14 bases between them. The CDR3 sequence: CASSRLRSSYEQYF. Written as DNA, the CDR3 is TGTGCCAGCTCAAGGTTGAGGAGCTCCTACGAGCAGTACTTC.

This chain connects TRBV11-2 to TRBJ2-1; 10 bases match TRBD2. Per germline, CDR1 SGHAT and CDR2 FQNNGV. This CDR3 has 17 amino acids. J gave up 4 bases and V 0 bases, and 6 bases lay outside the gene matches. CDR3 nucleotide sequence: TGTGCCAGCAGCTTAGAGGCTAGCGGGGGTCATTACAATGAGCAGTTCTTC. Residues: CASSLEASGGHYNEQFF.

The V gene is TRBV28, the J gene TRBJ2-7; weak D call: TRBD1 (6 bases). The CDR3 has 14 residues. CDR1 is MDHEN, CDR2 SYDVKM, per germline. Trimming left V 6 bases short and J 0 bases short, with 12 bases between. The CDR3 here is CASSRIQGSYEQYF. The DNA for the CDR3 is TGTGCCAGCAGCCGCATACAGGGCTCCTACGAGCAGTACTTC. Using reference TRBV28 and TRBJ2-7 for the parts outside the CDR3, the full variable domain is DVKVTQSSRYLVKRTGEKVFLECVQDMDHENMFWYRQDPGLGLRLIYFSYDVKMKEKGDIPEGYSVSREKKERFSLILESASTNQTSMYLCASSRIQGSYEQYFGPGTRLTVT.

J is TRBJ1-2 and V is TRBV5-4, with 8 bases lining up with TRBD1. This CDR3 spans 15 amino acids. With V trimmed by 0 bases and J by 3 bases, 4 bases remained unmatched. Germline lookup yields CDR1 SGHNT and CDR2 YYREEE (reference sequence). Here the CDR3 reads CASSLGQGTDYGYTF. CDR3 bases: TGTGCCAGCAGCTTGGGACAGGGGACTGACTATGGCTACACCTTC.

This clone was seen only a few times. The chain is built from TRBV13 and TRBJ2-1; D is possibly TRBD1 (7 bases). There are 17 residues in the CDR3. Trimming shortened V by 6 bases and J by 4 bases, and 22 bases separated the two germline ends. Germline V gene lookup returns CDR1 PRHDT and CDR2 FYEKMQ (reference sequence). The CDR3 is CASSPPGGLALYNEQFF. Written as DNA, the CDR3 is TGTGCCAGCAGTCCCCCAGGGGGGCTAGCGCTATACAATGAGCAGTTCTTC. Based on the CDR3 plus reference TRBV13 and TRBJ2-1, the full variable domain is AAGVIQSPRHLIKEKRETATLKCYPIPRHDTVYWYQQGPGQDPQFLISFYEKMQSDKGSIPDRFSAQQFSDYHSELNMSSLELGDSALYFCASSPPGGLALYNEQFFGPGTRLTVL.

V usage is TRBV6-1 and J usage is TRBJ2-5; 8 bases agree with TRBD2. V lost 4 bases, J lost 2 bases, and 12 bases stayed unmatched. The CDR3 is 17 amino acids. Germline V gene data show CDR1 as MNHNS and CDR2 as SASEGT. CDR3: CASSASPSGGLQETQYF. The CDR3 region has the DNA TGTGCCAGCAGTGCTAGCCCCTCGGGGGGGCTTCAAGAGACCCAGTACTTC.

Only a few counts were recorded for this clone. The CDR3 nucleotides read TGTGCCAGTAGTACGGGGACTAGCGGGAGGGGCAATGAGCAGTTCTTC. Translated, it gives CASSTGTSGRGNEQFF. The chain joins TRBV19 to TRBJ2-1; the match to TRBD2 covers 16 bases. J was trimmed by 6 bases and V by 4 bases; bases with no gene match: 3. The CDR3 is 16 residues long. The germline gives CDR1 LNHDA, CDR2 SQIVND (reference sequence).

Only a few counts were recorded for this clone. The J gene is TRBJ2-7, the V gene TRBV6-2 or TRBV6-3; tentative D call: TRBD1 (7 bases). The V and J ends lost 2 bases and 2 bases respectively, with 13 bases between them. Per germline, CDR1 MNHEY and CDR2 SVGEGT. The CDR3 consists of 15 residues. In nucleotides, the CDR3 is TGTGCCAGCAGTTACCGCGCAGGGGGGACCTACGAGCAGTACTTC. Translation gives CASSYRAGGTYEQYF.

The chain joins TRBV9 to TRBJ1-5, with 7 bases fitting TRBD1. The CDR3 is 15 residues long. J was trimmed by 9 bases and V by 3 bases; bases with no gene match: 12. Per the germline V gene, CDR1 is SGDLS and CDR2 is YYNGEE. This CDR3 reads CASSEGGRGVSPQHF. The CDR3 coding sequence is TGTGCCAGCAGCGAGGGGGGCAGGGGGGTCTCGCCCCAGCATTTT.

J is TRBJ2-3 and V is TRBV7-9; 10 nucleotides match TRBD1. The V gene end was trimmed by 11 bases and the J gene end by 4 bases; junction bases not matched to a gene: 9. The germline CDR1 and CDR2 sequences are SEHNR and FQNEAQ (reference sequence). The length of the CDR3 is 14 residues. The CDR3 region is CAPGGTGVADTQYF. CDR3 in DNA: TGTGCCCCCGGCGGGACAGGGGTCGCAGATACGCAGTATTTT.

V gene TRBV30 combines with J gene TRBJ2-2; D is unresolved. Germline CDR1 and CDR2: GTSNPN and SVGIG (reference sequence). Deletions cut 3 bases from V and 2 bases from J, with 7 bases between. This CDR3 is 13 amino acids long. CDR3 DNA sequence: TGTGCCTGGAGCGTGAGAAACACCGGGGAGCTGTTTTTT. Encoded protein: CAWSVRNTGELFF.

The chain combines TRBV7-6 with TRBJ1-1; 7 nucleotides align to TRBD1. This CDR3 spans 12 amino acids. Germline V gene data show CDR1 as SGHVS and CDR2 as FNYEAQ. V lost 5 bases and J lost 8; bases outside the gene matches: 5. CDR3 nucleotides: TGTGCCAGCAGCACACGACAGGGAGAAGCTTTCTTT. The encoded protein is CASSTRQGEAFF.

The rearrangement joins TRBV11-3 to TRBJ2-5, with TRBD1 matching over 7 bases. Trimming removed 5 bases from V and 3 bases from J; junction bases left unmatched: 9. CDR3 length: 15 amino acids. CDR1 and CDR2 from the germline V gene are SGHNT and YENEEA. The chain's CDR3 is CASSRGLGTEETQYF. The CDR3 DNA reads as TGTGCCAGCAGCCGGGGCCTAGGGACAGAAGAGACCCAGTACTTC. Full variable domain (rest looked up from reference TRBV11-3 and TRBJ2-5): EAGVVQSPRYKIIEKKQPVAFWCNPISGHNTLYWYLQNLGQGPELLIRYENEEAVDDSQLPKDRFSAERLKGVDSTLKIQPAELGDSAVYLCASSRGLGTEETQYFGPGTRLLVL.

This chain links TRBV25-1 with TRBJ1-5, with 9 bases matching TRBD1. Per germline, CDR1 MGHDK and CDR2 SYGVNS. This CDR3 is 14 amino acids long. Trimming took 5 bases from V and 3 from J; bases not matched to a gene: 2. The DNA of the CDR3 is TGTGCCAGCAGTAGGACAGGGGCCAATCAGCCCCAGCATTTT. It translates to CASSRTGANQPQHF.

This chain uses TRBV3-1 (or the pseudogene TRBV3-2) with TRBJ2-3; TRBD2 matches 12 bases. The junction had 10 bases not matched to a gene; V was cut back by 2 bases and J by 1 base. The CDR3 is 19 residues long. CDR1 is LGHDT and CDR2 is YNNKEL in the germline V gene (reference sequence). CDR3 loop: CASSQKGLAGGRGTDTQYF. The DNA for the CDR3 is TGTGCCAGCAGCCAAAAGGGGCTAGCGGGAGGGCGGGGCACAGATACGCAGTATTTT.